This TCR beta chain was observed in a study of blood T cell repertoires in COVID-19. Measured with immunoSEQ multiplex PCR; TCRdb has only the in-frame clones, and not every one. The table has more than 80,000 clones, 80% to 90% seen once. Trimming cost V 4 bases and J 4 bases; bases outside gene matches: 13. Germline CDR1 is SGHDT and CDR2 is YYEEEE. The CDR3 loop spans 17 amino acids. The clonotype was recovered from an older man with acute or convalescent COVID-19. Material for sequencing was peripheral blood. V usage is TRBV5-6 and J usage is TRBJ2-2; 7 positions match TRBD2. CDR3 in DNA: TGTGCCAGCAGCACGCCGCTCTGGCGGGAGTTCACCGGGGAGCTGTTTTTT. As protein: CASSTPLWREFTGELFF.